This TCR beta chain appears in the sequencing data of a study of T cells in Graves' hyperthyroidism and ophthalmopathy. About the research overall: Peripheral blood draws took place at initial diagnosis, ahead of any treatment.

Notes on the study in general: In the blood, most expanded thyroid clonotypes above 0.001 appeared as well.

At least ten counts were recorded for this clonotype. As yet, its antigen is unknown. Given the absence of the conserved phenylalanine or tryptophan at the CDR3 end, a read error is likely. Amplification targeted TCR beta CDR3 regions from RNA transcripts. The TCR CDR3 was amplified in a first-round RT-PCR using the HTBI primer set. TCRdb reprocessed the multiplex PCR reads with MiXCR, giving one entry per CDR3 protein. The sample yields about 410,000 distinct CDR3 sequences, about 14% seen once. The study included ophthalmopathy patients with Clinical Activity Score at least 3, NOSPECS grade at least 4 and duration under 3 months. The authors obtained PBMCs from more than 9.5 ml of fresh peripheral blood. The clonotype originates from a woman aged 25 to 39 with Graves' ophthalmopathy. Sequencing was carried out using blood.

The CDR3 sequence: CAWSVGTGHTEAFL. In DNA, the CDR3 is TGTGCCTGGAGTGTAGGGACAGGGCACACTGAAGCTTTCCTT. This sequence joins TRBV30 and TRBJ1-1; 9 bases map to TRBD1. This CDR3 is built from 14 residues. CDR1 is GTSNPN and CDR2 is SVGIG in the germline V gene (reference sequence). Trimming removed 0 bases from V and 3 bases from J; junction bases left unmatched: 2.